This T cell receptor beta chain emerged from a study of human T cells and chemical hapten exposure. The starting material, unfractionated whole blood, was used for total RNA extraction. V was cut by 2 bases and J by 3 bases, with 19 bases left in between. CDR3 size: 17 residues. Germline V gives CDR1 MNHEY, CDR2 SVGAGI. TCRdb redid the calling of the 5' RACE reads with MiXCR, one entry per CDR3 protein. Of approximately 150,000 distinct CDR3 sequences in the sample, 4.1% were seen once. This chain joins TRBV6-5 and TRBJ1-1, with unresolved D. This sequence originates from a female donor in good health. The CDR3 reads CASSYTPSFGMDTEAFF. The CDR3 nucleotides read TGTGCCAGCAGTTACACTCCCTCTTTCGGTATGGACACTGAAGCTTTCTTT.